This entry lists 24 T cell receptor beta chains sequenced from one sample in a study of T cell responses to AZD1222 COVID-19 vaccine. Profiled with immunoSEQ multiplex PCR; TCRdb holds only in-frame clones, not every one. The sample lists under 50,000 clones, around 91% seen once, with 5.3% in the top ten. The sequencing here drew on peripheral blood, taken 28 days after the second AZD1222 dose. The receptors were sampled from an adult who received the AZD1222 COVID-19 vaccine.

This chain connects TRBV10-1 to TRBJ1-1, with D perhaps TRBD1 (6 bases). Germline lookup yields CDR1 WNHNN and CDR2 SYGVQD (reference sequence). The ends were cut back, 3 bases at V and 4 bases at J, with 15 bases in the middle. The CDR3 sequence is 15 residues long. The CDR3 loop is CASSETRGLSTEAFF. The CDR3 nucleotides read TGCGCCAGCAGTGAAACCAGGGGTTTAAGCACTGAAGCTTTCTTT.

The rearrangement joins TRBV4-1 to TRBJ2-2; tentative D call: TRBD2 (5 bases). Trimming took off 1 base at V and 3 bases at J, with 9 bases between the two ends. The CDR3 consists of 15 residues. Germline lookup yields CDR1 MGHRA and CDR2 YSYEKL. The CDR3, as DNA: TGCGCCAGCAGCCAAGCACTAGGTGACACCGGGGAGCTGTTTTTT. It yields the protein CASSQALGDTGELFF.

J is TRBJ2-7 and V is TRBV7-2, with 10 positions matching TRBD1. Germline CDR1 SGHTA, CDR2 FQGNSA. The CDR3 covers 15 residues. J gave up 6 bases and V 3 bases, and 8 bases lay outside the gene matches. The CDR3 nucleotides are TGTGCCAGCAGCTTTCCCGGGACAGGGGTAGTCGAGCAGTACTTC. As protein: CASSFPGTGVVEQYF. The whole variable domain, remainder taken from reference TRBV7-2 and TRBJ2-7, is GAGVSQSPSNKVTEKGKDVELRCDPISGHTALYWYRQSLGQGLEFLIYFQGNSAPDKSGLPSDRFSAERTGGSVSTLTIQRTQQEDSAVYLCASSFPGTGVVEQYFGPGTRLTVT.

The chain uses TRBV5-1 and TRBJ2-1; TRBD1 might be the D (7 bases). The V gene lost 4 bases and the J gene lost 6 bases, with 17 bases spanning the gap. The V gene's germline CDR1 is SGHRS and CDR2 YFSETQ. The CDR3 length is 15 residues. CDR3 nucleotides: TGCGCCAGCAGCCGGACAGGTGCCGGGGGCAATGAGCAGTTCTTC. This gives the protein CASSRTGAGGNEQFF.

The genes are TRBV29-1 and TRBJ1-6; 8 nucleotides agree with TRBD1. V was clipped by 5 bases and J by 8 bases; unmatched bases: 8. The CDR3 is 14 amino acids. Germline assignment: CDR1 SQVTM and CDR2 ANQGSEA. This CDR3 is CSVTQGASDSPLHF. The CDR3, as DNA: TGCAGCGTTACGCAGGGGGCTTCGGATTCACCCCTCCACTTT.

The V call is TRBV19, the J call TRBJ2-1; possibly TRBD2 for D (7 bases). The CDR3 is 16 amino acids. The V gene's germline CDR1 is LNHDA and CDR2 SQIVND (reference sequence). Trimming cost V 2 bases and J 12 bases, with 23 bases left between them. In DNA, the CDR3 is TGTGCCAGTAGTATATTAGCGGCGGGGGCCCCAATTAGGCAGTTCTTC. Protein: CASSILAAGAPIRQFF. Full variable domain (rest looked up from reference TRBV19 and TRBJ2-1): DGGITQSPKYLFRKEGQNVTLSCEQNLNHDAMYWYRQDPGQGLRLIYYSQIVNDFQKGDIAEGYSVSREKKESFPLTVTSAQKNPTAFYLCASSILAAGAPIRQFFGPGTRLTVL.

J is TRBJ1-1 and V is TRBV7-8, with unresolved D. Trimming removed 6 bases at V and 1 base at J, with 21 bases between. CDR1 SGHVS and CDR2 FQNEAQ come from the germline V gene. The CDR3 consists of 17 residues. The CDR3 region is CASRDVVEPWGNTEAFF. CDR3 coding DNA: TGTGCCAGCAGGGACGTGGTGGAGCCTTGGGGGAACACTGAAGCTTTCTTT.

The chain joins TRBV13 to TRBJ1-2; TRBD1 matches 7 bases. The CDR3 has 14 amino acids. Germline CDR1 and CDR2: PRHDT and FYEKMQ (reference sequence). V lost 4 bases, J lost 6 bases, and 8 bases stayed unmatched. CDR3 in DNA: TGTGCCAGCAGCTCTTCAGGGGGGGCAGATGGCTACACCTTC. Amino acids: CASSSSGGADGYTF.

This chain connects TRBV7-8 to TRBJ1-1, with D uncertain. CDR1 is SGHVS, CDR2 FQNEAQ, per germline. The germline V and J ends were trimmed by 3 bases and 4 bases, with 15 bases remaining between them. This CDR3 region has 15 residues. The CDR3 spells CASSLAGGLGTEAFF. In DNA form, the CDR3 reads TGTGCCAGCAGCTTGGCGGGCGGGCTGGGCACTGAAGCTTTCTTT.

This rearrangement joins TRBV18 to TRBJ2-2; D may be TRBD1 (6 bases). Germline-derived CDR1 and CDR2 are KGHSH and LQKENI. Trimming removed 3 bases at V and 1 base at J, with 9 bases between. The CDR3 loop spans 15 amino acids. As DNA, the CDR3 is TGTGCCAGCTCACCCCCGGGACAGAACACCGGGGAGCTGTTTTTT. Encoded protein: CASSPPGQNTGELFF.

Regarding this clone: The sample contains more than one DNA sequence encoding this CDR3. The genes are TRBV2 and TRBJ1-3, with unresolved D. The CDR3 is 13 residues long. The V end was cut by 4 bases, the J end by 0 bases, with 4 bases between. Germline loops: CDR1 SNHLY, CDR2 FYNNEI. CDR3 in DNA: TGTGCCAGCAGTGGAGGCTCTGGAAACACCATATATTTT. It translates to CASSGGSGNTIYF. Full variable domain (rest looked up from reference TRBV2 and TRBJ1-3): EPEVTQTPSHQVTQMGQEVILRCVPISNHLYFYWYRQILGQKVEFLVSFYNNEISEKSEIFDDQFSVERPDGSNFTLKIRSTKLEDSAMYFCASSGGSGNTIYFGEGSWLTVV.

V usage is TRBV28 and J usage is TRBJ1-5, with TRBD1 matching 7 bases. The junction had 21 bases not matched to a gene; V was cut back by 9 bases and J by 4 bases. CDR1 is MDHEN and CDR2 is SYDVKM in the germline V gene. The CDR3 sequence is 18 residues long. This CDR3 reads CASTFWTGFTTRNQPQHF. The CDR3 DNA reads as TGTGCCAGTACCTTTTGGACAGGATTCACAACCCGTAATCAGCCCCAGCATTTT. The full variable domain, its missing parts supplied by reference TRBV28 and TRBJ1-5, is DVKVTQSSRYLVKRTGEKVFLECVQDMDHENMFWYRQDPGLGLRLIYFSYDVKMKEKGDIPEGYSVSREKKERFSLILESASTNQTSMYLCASTFWTGFTTRNQPQHFGDGTRLSIL.

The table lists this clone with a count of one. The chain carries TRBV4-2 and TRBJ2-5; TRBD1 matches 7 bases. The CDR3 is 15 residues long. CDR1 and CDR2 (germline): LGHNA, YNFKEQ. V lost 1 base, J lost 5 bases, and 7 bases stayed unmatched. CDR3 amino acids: CASSQARQGTETQYF. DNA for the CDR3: TGTGCCAGCAGCCAAGCACGACAGGGTACGGAGACCCAGTACTTC.

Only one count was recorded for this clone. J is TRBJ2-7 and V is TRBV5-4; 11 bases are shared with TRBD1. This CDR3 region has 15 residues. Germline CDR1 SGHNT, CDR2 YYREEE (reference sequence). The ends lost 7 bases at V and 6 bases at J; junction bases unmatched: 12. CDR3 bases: TGTGCCAGCCTTCCCGGATCGGGACAGGGGGGCGAGCAGTACTTC. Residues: CASLPGSGQGGEQYF.

The CDR3 DNA sequence: TGTGCCAGCAGTTATTTTAGTGGGAGCAATGAGCAGTTCTTC. It is translated as CASSYFSGSNEQFF. This chain joins TRBV6-2 or TRBV6-3 and TRBJ2-1; tentative D call: TRBD2 (5 bases). The CDR3 is 14 residues long. Germline loops: CDR1 MNHEY, CDR2 SVGEGT. The ends were cut back, 3 bases at V and 6 bases at J, with 12 bases in the middle.

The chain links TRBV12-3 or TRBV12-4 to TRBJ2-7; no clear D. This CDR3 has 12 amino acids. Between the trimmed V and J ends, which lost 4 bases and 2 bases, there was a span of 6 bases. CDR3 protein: CASSWRAYEQYF. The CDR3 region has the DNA TGTGCCAGCAGTTGGCGAGCCTACGAGCAGTACTTC.

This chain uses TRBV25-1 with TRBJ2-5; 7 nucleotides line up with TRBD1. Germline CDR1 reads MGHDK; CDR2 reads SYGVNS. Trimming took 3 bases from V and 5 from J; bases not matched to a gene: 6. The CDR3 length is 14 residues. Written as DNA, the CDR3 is TGTGCCAGCAGTGAGGCCCCCAGGGGGGAGACCCAGTACTTC. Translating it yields CASSEAPRGETQYF. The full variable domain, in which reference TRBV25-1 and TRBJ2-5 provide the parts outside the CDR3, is EADIYQTPRYLVIGTGKKITLECSQTMGHDKMYWYQQDPGMELHLIHYSYGVNSTEKGDLSSESTVSRIRTEHFPLTLESARPSHTSQYLCASSEAPRGETQYFGPGTRLLVL.

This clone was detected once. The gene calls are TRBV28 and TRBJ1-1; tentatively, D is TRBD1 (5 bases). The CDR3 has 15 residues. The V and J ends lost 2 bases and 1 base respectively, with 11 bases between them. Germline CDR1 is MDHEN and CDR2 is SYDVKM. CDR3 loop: CASSLPGTENTEAFF. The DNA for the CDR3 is TGTGCCAGCAGTTTACCGGGGACGGAGAACACTGAAGCTTTCTTT. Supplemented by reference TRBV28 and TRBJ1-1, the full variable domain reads DVKVTQSSRYLVKRTGEKVFLECVQDMDHENMFWYRQDPGLGLRLIYFSYDVKMKEKGDIPEGYSVSREKKERFSLILESASTNQTSMYLCASSLPGTENTEAFFGQGTRLTVV.

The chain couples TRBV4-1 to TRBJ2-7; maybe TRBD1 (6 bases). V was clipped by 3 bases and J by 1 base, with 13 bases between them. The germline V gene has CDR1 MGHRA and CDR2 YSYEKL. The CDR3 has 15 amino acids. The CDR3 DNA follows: TGCGCCAGCAGCCAGGGGGAAGGGACATCCTACGAGCAGTACTTC. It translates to CASSQGEGTSYEQYF.

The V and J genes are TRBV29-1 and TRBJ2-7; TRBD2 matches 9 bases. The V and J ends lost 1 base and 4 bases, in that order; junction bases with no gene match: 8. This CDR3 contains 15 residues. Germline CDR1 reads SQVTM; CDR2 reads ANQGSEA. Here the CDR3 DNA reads TGCAGCGTTGAAGTTGAAATGACTAGCGGATACGAGCAGTACTTC. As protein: CSVEVEMTSGYEQYF.

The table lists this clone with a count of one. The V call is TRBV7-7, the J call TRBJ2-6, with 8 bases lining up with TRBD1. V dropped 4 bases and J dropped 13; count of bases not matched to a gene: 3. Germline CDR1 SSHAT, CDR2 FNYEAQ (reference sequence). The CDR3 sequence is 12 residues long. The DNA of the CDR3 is TGTGCCAGCAGCTCCGGACAGGGAGTCCTGACTTTC. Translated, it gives CASSSGQGVLTF.

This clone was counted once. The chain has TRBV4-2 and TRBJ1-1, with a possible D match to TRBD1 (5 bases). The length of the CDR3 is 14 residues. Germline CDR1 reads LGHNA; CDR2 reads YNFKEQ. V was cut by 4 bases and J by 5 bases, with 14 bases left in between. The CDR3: CASSPGKRRTEAFF. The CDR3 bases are TGTGCCAGCAGCCCAGGGAAGAGGCGGACTGAAGCTTTCTTT.

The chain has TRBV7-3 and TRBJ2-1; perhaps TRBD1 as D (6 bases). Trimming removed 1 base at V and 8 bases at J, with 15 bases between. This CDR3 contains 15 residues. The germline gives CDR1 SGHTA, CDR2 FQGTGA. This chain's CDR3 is CASSLKFAGVDEQFF. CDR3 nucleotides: TGTGCCAGCAGCTTAAAGTTTGCAGGGGTAGATGAGCAGTTCTTC.

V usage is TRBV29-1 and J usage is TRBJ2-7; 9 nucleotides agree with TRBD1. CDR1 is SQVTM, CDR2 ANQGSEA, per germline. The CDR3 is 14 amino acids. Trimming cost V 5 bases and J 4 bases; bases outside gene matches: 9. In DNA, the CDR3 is TGCAGCGTTTTACAATTGGGACAGGGTTACGAGCAGTACTTC. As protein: CSVLQLGQGYEQYF.